Included here is one TCR beta chain sequence, with context. The data belong to a study of blood T cell repertoires in COVID-19. Study-wide context: Donors in the United States, Italy and Spain gave samples during acute or convalescent COVID-19. T cells, B-cell-depleted T cells, or PBMCs provided the cDNA or gDNA that served as material.

Source study methods: Counts of nucleated cells, estimated from reference gene primer amplification, were obtained. The method was immunoSEQ multiplex PCR; TCRdb's version includes in-frame clones alone and lacks a portion of them. That table is the source of V, J and clone size, and D and trimming were worked out from the DNA. The sample includes approximately 200,000 clones, just over 85% seen only once; the top ten take almost 4.5%. V trimming: 6 bases; J trimming: 1 base; junction bases outside the gene matches: 0. Germline values: CDR1 MNHEY, CDR2 SVGAGI. The CDR3 runs to 14 residues. The sample was peripheral blood. V is TRBV6-5 and J is TRBJ2-1, with 10 bases that match TRBD2. The clonotype comes from a man between 50 and 59 years old with acute or convalescent COVID-19. As DNA, the CDR3 is TGTGCCAGCAGGACTAGCGGGTCCTACAATGAGCAGTTCTTC. This codes for CASRTSGSYNEQFF.